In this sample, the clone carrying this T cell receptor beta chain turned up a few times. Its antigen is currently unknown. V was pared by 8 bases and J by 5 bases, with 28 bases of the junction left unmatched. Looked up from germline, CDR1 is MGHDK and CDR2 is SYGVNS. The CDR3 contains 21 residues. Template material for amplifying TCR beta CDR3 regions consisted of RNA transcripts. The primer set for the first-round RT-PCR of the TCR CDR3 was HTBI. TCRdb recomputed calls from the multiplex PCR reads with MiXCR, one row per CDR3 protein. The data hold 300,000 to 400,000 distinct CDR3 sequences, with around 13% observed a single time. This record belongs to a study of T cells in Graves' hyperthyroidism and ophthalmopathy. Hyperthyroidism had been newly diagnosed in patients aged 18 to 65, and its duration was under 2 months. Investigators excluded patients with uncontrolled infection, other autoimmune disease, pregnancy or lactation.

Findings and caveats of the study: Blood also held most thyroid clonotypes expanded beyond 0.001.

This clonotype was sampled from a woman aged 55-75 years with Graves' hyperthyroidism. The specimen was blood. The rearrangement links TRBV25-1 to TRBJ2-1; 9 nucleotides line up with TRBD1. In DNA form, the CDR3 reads TGTGCCAGCTCTAGAAGCCCGGGACAGGGACCACTGAAGTCCACTAACAATGAGCAGTTCTTC. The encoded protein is CASSRSPGQGPLKSTNNEQFF. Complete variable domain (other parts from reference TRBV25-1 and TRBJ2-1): EADIYQTPRYLVIGTGKKITLECSQTMGHDKMYWYQQDPGMELHLIHYSYGVNSTEKGDLSSESTVSRIRTEHFPLTLESARPSHTSQYLCASSRSPGQGPLKSTNNEQFFGPGTRLTVL.